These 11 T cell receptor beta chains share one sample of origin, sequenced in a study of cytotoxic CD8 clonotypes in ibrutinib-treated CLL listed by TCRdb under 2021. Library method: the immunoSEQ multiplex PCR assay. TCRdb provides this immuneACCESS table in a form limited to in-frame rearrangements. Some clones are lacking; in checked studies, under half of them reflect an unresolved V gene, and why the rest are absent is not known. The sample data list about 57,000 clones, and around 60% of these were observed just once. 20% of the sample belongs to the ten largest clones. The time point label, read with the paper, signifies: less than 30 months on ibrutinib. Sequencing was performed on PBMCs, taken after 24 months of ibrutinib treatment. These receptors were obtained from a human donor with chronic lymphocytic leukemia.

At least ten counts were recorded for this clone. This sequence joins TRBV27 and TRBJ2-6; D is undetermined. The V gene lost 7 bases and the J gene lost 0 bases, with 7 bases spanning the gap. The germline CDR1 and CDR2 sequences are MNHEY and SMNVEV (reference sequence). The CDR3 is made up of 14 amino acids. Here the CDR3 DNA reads TGTGCCAGCATGGCTTACTCTGGGGCCAACGTCCTGACTTTC. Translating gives CASMAYSGANVLTF.

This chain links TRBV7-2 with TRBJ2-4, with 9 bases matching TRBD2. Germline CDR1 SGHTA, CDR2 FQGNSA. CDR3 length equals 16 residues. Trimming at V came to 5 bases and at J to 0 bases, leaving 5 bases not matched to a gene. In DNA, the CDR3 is TGTGCCAGCAGCGCCAGCGGGGGGCTAGCCAAAAACATTCAGTACTTC. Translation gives CASSASGGLAKNIQYF.

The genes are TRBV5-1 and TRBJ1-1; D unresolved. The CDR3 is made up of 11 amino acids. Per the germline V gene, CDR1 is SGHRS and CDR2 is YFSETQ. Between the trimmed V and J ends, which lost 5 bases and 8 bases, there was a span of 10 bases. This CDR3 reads CASSSTVEAFF. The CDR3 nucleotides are TGCGCCAGCAGTTCTACAGTAGAAGCTTTCTTT.

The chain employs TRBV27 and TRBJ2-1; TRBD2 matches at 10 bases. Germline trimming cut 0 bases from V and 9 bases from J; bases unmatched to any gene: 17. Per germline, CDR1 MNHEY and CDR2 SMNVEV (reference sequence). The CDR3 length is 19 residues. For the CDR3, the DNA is TGTGCCAGCAGTTTATCACCCCTTCGGAGCGGGGGGGGTTATGGTGAGCAGTTCTTC. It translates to CASSLSPLRSGGGYGEQFF.

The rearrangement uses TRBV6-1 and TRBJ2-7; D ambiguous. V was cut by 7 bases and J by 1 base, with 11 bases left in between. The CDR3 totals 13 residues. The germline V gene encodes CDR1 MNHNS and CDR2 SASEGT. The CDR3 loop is CASITGVSYEQYF. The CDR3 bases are TGTGCCAGCATAACCGGAGTGTCCTACGAGCAGTACTTC.

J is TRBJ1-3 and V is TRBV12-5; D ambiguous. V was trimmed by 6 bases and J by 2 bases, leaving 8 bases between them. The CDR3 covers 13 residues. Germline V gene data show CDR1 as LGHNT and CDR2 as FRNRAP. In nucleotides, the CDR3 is TGTGCTAGTGGACCAGGTCCTGGAAACACCATATATTTT. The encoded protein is CASGPGPGNTIYF.

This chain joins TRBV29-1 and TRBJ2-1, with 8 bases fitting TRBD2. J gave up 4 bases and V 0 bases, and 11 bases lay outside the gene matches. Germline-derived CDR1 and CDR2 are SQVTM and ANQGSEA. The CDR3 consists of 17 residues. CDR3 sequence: CSVEEGEAGARYNEQFF. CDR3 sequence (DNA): TGCAGCGTTGAAGAGGGTGAAGCGGGAGCACGGTACAATGAGCAGTTCTTC.

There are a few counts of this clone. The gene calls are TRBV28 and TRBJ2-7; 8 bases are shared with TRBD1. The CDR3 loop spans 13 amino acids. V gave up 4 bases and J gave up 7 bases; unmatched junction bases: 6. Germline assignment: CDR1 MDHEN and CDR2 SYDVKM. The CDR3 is CASSWAGGREQYV. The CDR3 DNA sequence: TGTGCCAGCAGTTGGGCAGGGGGCAGGGAGCAGTACGTC.

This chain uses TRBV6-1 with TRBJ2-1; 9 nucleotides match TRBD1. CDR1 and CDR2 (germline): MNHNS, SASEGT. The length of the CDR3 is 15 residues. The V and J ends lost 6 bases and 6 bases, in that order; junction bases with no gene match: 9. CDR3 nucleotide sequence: TGTGCCAGCAGGAAAAGAGGGGACAGGGCCAATGAGCAGTTCTTC. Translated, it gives CASRKRGDRANEQFF.

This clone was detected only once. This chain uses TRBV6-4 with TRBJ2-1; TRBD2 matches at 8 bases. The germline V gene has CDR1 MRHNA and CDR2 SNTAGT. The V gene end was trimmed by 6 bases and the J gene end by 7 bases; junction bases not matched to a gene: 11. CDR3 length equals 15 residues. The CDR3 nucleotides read TGTGCCAGCAGGGAGGATAGCGGGGTTAGAAATGAGCAGTTCTTC. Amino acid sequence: CASREDSGVRNEQFF.

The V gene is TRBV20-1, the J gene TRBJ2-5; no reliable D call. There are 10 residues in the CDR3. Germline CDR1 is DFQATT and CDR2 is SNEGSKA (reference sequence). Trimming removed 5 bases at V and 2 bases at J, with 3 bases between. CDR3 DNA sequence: TGCAGTGCTGCGCAAGAGACCCAGTACTTC. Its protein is CSAAQETQYF.